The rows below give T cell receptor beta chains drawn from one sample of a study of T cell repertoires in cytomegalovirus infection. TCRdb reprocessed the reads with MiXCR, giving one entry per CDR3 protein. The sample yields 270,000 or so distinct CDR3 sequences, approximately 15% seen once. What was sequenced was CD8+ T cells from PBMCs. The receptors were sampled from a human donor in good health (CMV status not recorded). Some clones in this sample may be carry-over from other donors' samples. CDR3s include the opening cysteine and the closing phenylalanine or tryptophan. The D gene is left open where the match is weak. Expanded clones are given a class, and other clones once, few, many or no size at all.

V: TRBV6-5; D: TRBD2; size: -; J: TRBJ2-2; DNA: TGTGCCAGCAGTTACTCGGGGGGGACCGGGGAGCTGTTTTTT; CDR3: CASSYSGGTGELFF
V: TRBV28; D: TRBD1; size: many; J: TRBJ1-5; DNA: TGTGCCAGCAGTTTAGGCGGGACAGGCTATCAGCCCCAGCATTTT; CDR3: CASSLGGTGYQPQHF
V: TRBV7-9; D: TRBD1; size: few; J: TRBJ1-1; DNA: TGTGCCAGCAGCTCCGACAGGGGGAAGGGGATGAACACTGAAGCTTTCTTT; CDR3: CASSSDRGKGMNTEAFF
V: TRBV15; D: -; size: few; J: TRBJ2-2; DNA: TGTGCCACCAGCAGAGATTTGGGGAACACCGGGGAGCTGTTTTTT; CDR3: CATSRDLGNTGELFF
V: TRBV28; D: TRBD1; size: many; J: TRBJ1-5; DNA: TGTGCCAGCAGTTTATCGTTGGGACAGGGGGCTCAGCCCCAGCATTTT; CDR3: CASSLSLGQGAQPQHF
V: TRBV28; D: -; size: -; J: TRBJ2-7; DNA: TGTGCCAGCAGTCTAGAATCCTTGGGGAGCAAACCCTACGAGCAGTACTTC; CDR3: CASSLESLGSKPYEQYF
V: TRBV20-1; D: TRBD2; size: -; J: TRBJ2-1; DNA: TGCAGTGCTTTTGAGAGGGCTAGCGGATACAATGAGCAGTTCTTC; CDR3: CSAFERASGYNEQFF
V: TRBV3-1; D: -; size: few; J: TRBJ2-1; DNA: TGTGCCAGCAGCCAAGGGGTAGTCGATGAGCAGTTCTTC; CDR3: CASSQGVVDEQFF
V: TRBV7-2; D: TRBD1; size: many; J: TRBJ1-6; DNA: TGTGCCAGCAGCTCGGTTTGGGACAGCCTAAATTCTTCCCTCCACTTT; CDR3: CASSSVWDSLNSSLHF
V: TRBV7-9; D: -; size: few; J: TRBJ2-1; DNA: TGTGCCAGCAGCCCCACGAGGGGGTCTGAGCAGTTCTTC; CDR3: CASSPTRGSEQFF
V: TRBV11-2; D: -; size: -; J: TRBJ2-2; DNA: TGTGCCAGCAGCTTAGATGGCAGCTACTACCCGAACACCGGGGAGCTGTTTTTT; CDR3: CASSLDGSYYPNTGELFF
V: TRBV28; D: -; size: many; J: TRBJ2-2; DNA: TGTGCCAGCGGGAGCCAGAACACCGGGGAGCTGTTTTTT; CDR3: CASGSQNTGELFF
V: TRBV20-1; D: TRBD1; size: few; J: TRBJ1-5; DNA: TGCAGTGCTAGAGATATTCTCGGACAGGGGGTTCTTGTGCCCCAGCATTTT; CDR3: CSARDILGQGVLVPQHF
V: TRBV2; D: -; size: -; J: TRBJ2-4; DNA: TGTGCCAGCACACCGGGGAATCTAGCCAAAAACATTCAGTACTTC; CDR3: CASTPGNLAKNIQYF
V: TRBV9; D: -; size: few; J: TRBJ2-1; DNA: TGTGCCAGCAGCGCACCCCAGAGGGTCAATGAGCAGTTCTTC; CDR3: CASSAPQRVNEQFF
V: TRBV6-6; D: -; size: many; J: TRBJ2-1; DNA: TGTGCCAGCAGTTACTCAGGGGCTGGTGAGCAGTTCTTC; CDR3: CASSYSGAGEQFF
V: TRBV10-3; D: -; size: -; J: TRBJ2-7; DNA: TGTGCCATCAGTGGGGGGGACAGCTACGAGCAGTACTTC; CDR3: CAISGGDSYEQYF
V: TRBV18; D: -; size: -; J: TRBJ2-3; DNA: TGTGCCAGCTCACCAGCTGCGACCAAGAACACAGATACGCAGTATTTT; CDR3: CASSPAATKNTDTQYF
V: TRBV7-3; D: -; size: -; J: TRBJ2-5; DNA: TGTGCCAGCAGCGTAACAGGAGCCTGGACGGCCCAGTACTTC; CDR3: CASSVTGAWTAQYF
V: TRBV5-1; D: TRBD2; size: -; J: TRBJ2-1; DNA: TGCGCCAGCAGCGCTCCTAGCGGCTTGTGGTTCTTC; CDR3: CASSAPSGLWFF
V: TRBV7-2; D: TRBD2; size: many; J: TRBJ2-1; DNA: TGTGCCAGCAGCTTAGGTTTCCGGCGGGGGGAACACAATGAGCAGTTCTTC; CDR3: CASSLGFRRGEHNEQFF
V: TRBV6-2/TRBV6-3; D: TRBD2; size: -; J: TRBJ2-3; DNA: TGTGCCAGCAGTTGGGGCCTGGCGGGAGGAGGCCCAGATACGCAGTATTTT; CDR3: CASSWGLAGGGPDTQYF
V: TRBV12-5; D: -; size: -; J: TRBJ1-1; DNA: TGTGCTAGTGGTTGGGCACAGGAGAACACTGAAGCTTTCTTT; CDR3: CASGWAQENTEAFF
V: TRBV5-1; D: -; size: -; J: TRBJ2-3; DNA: TGCGCCAGCAACGAGGGCACTGGCACAGATACGCAGTATTTT; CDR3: CASNEGTGTDTQYF
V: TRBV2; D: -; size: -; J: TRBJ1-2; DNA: TGTGCCAGCAGTGAAGGCACGAGAGCACATGGCTACACCTTC; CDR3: CASSEGTRAHGYTF
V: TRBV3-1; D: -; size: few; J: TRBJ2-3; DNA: TGTGCCAGCAGCCAAGATCCCGCCCCTACGATTAACCGTACGCAGTATTTT; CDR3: CASSQDPAPTINRTQYF
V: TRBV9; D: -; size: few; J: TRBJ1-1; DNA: TGTGCCAGCAGCCCCCGCGGAGGGAGATTATCTGAAGCTTTCTTT; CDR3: CASSPRGGRLSEAFF
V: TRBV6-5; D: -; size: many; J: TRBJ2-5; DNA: TGTGCCAGCAGTTACACTACCTTGGGGGAGACCCAGTACTTC; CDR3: CASSYTTLGETQYF
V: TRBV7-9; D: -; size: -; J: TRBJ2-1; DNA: TGTGCCAGCACCCTTCGATCGGGGGTTTCCTACAATGAGCAGTTCTTC; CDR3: CASTLRSGVSYNEQFF
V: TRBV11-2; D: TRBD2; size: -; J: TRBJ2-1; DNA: TGTGCCAGCAGCTTAGCCGGTCTAGCGGGGGCTGGGAATGAGCAGTTCTTC; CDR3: CASSLAGLAGAGNEQFF
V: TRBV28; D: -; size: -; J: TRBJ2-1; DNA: TGTGCCAGCAGTTTAGCTCTGGACGGGGCCTCCTACAATGAGCAGTTCTTC; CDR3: CASSLALDGASYNEQFF
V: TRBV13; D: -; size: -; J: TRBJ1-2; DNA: TGTGCCAGCAGCCTGACCATGACAGACGTCTATGGCTACACCTTC; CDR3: CASSLTMTDVYGYTF
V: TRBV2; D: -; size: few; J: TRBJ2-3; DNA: TGTGCCAGCACTCCCGAGGGGCAGTCCTGGGACACAGATACGCAGTATTTT; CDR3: CASTPEGQSWDTDTQYF
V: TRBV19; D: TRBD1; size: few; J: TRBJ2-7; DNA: TGTGCCAGTAGCCGTGGCTGGGACAGGGGAATCGAGCAGTACTTC; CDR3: CASSRGWDRGIEQYF
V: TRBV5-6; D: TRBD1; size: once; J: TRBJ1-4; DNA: TGTGCCAGCAGCTCGTTAGGACAGGGATATCATAATGAAAAACTGTTTTTT; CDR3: CASSSLGQGYHNEKLFF
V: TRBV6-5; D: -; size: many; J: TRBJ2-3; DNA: TGTGCCAGCAGTTACTCGCAAACTCGGATGCTGACAGATACGCAGTATTTT; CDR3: CASSYSQTRMLTDTQYF
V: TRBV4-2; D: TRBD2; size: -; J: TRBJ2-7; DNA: TGTGCCAGCAGCCATCGACTAGCGGACCTCTACGAGCAGTACTTC; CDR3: CASSHRLADLYEQYF
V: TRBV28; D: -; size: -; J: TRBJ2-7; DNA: TGTGCCAGCACCCTGATAATGGACGGGACCTACGAGCAGTACTTC; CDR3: CASTLIMDGTYEQYF
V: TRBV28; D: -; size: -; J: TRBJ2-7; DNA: TGTGCCAGCAACCTGGGGGGTCGGAGGGAGCAGTACTTC; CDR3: CASNLGGRREQYF
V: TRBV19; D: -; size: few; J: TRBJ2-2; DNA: TGTGCCAGTAGACCTACCGGGCAGGGGTGGACCGGGGAGCTGTTTTTT; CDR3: CASRPTGQGWTGELFF
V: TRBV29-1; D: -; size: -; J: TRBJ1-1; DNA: TGCAGCGTTGAACCCTTGGGCGGGGGCAGGAGCACTGAAGCTTTCTTT; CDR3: CSVEPLGGGRSTEAFF
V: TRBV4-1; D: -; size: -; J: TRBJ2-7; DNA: TGCGCCAGCAGCCAAGGCGGGGTGAACGAGCAGTACTTC; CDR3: CASSQGGVNEQYF
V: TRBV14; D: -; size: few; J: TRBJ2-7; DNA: TGTGCCAGCAGCCAATGGGGAATACAGTACTTC; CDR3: CASSQWGIQYF
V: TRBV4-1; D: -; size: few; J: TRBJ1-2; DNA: TGCGCCAGCAGCCAAGTCATGGGACAAGGGGATGTTGGCTACACCTTC; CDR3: CASSQVMGQGDVGYTF
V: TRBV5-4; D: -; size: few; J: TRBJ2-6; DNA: TGTGCCAGCAGCTTTAGTGACAGGTTGAGCTCTGGGGCCAACGTCCTGACTTTC; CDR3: CASSFSDRLSSGANVLTF
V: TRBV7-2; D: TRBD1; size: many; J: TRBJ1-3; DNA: TGTGCCAGCAGCTTAGTGGGACAGGGCGGGTTATCTGGAAACACCATATATTTT; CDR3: CASSLVGQGGLSGNTIYF
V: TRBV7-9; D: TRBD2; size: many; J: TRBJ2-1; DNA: TGTGCCAGCAGCTTGATGGGACTAGCCGACTACAATGAGCAGTTCTTC; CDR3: CASSLMGLADYNEQFF
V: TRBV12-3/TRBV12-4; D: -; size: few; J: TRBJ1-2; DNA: TGTGCCAGCAGTTTGGATAACTATGGCTACACCTTC; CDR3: CASSLDNYGYTF
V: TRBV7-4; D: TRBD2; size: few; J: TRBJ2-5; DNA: TGTGCCAGCAGCCCCCAGCGGGGCCAAGAGACCCAGTACTTC; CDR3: CASSPQRGQETQYF
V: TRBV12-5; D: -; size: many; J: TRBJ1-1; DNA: TGTGCTAGTGGCCCGACCAGGGGATGGGGTGGTGAAGCTTTCTTT; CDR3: CASGPTRGWGGEAFF